Reported below is one TCR beta chain. The antigen is unknown. Germline lookup yields CDR1 MNHNS and CDR2 SASEGT. The CDR3 loop spans 16 amino acids. V lost 2 bases and J 0 bases, leaving 14 bases between the germline ends. This sample was included in a study of cytomegalovirus exposure and HLA in healthy donors. Study-level findings and limits: The CMV antigen specificity of a few CMV-associated chains was confirmed through in vitro analysis. The records held CMV serostatus as the only immune exposure information. Many donors shared some public TCRs, even though most TCR sequences were rare.

Use of 60 Vbeta and 13 Jbeta primers characterized the PCR. TCRdb's copy holds only in-frame clones and misses some; the assay was immunoSEQ multiplex PCR. The repertoire has around 100,000 clones, around 80% of them found once; the top ten carry approximately 4.4%. The clonotype originates from a male donor in good health and CMV-seropositive. The V gene is TRBV6-1, the J gene TRBJ2-7; D possibly corresponds to TRBD1 (6 bases). Sequences were obtained from PBMCs. The CDR3 nucleotides read TGTGCCAGCAGTGAATGGGGGACATGGAGCTCCTACGAGCAGTACTTC. This codes for CASSEWGTWSSYEQYF.